One sample yielded the 14 T cell receptor beta chains listed below, sequenced in a study of shared clonotypes between healthy human individuals. Sequencing used immunoSEQ multiplex PCR; TCRdb keeps in-frame clones, though not all of them. There are some 2,000,000 clones in the sample; approximately 96% occur only once, and around 0.13% lies in the top ten. Sequenced sample: naive CD4+ T cells sorted from blood. Indicated subset: CD45RA+ positively selected. These receptors were taken from a man aged 18 to 29 in good health.

Note on this clone: At one of its ends the junction is not consistent with the germline gene, which may arise from a read error. This chain joins TRBV19 and TRBJ1-3; D is perhaps TRBD1 (5 bases). Per germline, CDR1 LNHDA and CDR2 SQIVND (reference sequence). CDR3 size: 15 residues. The CDR3 DNA reads as TGTGCAAGTAGGATCCAGGGCCTCTCTGGAAACACCATATATTTT. It specifies CASRIQGLSGNTIYF.

V is TRBV6-1 and J is TRBJ1-1; D unresolved. The CDR3 totals 10 residues. Germline assignment: CDR1 MNHNS and CDR2 SASEGT. V lost 2 bases, J lost 11 bases, and 6 bases lay in between. In nucleotides, the CDR3 is TGTGCCAGCAGTGAAACTAGGGCTTTCTTT. Encoded protein: CASSETRAFF.

Note on this clone: Other nucleotide sequences from this sample produce the same CDR3. The chain has TRBV15 and TRBJ2-7, with D uncertain. The V gene lost 1 base and the J gene lost 3 bases, with 4 bases spanning the gap. The CDR3 is 12 amino acids. CDR1 is LNHNV and CDR2 is YYDKDF in the germline V gene (reference sequence). DNA for the CDR3: TGTGCCACCAGCAGAGGTTACTACGAGCAGTACTTC. It is translated as CATSRGYYEQYF.

The chain couples TRBV7-2 to TRBJ2-5; D gene uncertain. V lost 4 bases, J lost 1 base, and 7 bases lay in between. CDR3 size: 13 residues. The V gene's germline CDR1 is SGHTA and CDR2 FQGNSA. Here the CDR3 reads CASSSRSQETQYF. The CDR3 DNA is TGTGCCAGCAGCTCACGGTCCCAAGAGACCCAGTACTTC.

V usage is TRBV20-1 and J usage is TRBJ2-7, with D perhaps matching TRBD2 (6 bases). CDR1 is DFQATT, CDR2 SNEGSKA, per germline (reference sequence). This CDR3 is built from 11 residues. The CDR3 sequence is CSASTGGRVLV. As DNA, the CDR3 is TGCAGTGCCTCCACCGGGGGAAGAGTTTTGGTC.

This chain links TRBV18 with TRBJ2-1; 10 bases line up with TRBD2. CDR1 and CDR2 (germline): KGHSH, LQKENI. CDR3 length: 16 residues. With 3 bases clipped from V and 7 bases from J, the junction kept 9 bases outside the gene matches. CDR3 sequence (DNA): TGTGCCAGCTCACCTCTCGCAGCGGGGGGGAAGAATGAGCAGTTCTTC. It translates to CASSPLAAGGKNEQFF. The variable domain in full, with the rest retrieved from reference TRBV18 and TRBJ2-1, is NAGVMQNPRHLVRRRGQEARLRCSPMKGHSHVYWYRQLPEEGLKFMVYLQKENIIDESGMPKERFSAEFPKEGPSILRIQQVVRGDSAAYFCASSPLAAGGKNEQFFGPGTRLTVL.

V usage is TRBV5-4 and J usage is TRBJ1-2, with D possibly being TRBD1 (6 bases). The germline V gene encodes CDR1 SGHNT and CDR2 YYREEE (reference sequence). V dropped 6 bases and J dropped 7 bases, with 16 bases sitting between them. The CDR3 is 13 residues long. The CDR3 region has the DNA TGTGCCAGCACCCTGGGGGGCACACGTGGCTACACCTTC. Encoded protein: CASTLGGTRGYTF.

The rearrangement links TRBV7-9 to TRBJ1-1, with TRBD1 as a possible D gene (5 bases). The germline CDR1 and CDR2 sequences are SEHNR and FQNEAQ (reference sequence). The CDR3 length is 15 residues. The V end lost 1 base, the J end lost 1 base, and 10 bases lay between the germline ends. The CDR3 DNA reads as TGTGCCAGCAGCTTAGTACAGGACGGGAACACTGAAGCTTTCTTT. This gives the protein CASSLVQDGNTEAFF. Filled out from reference TRBV7-9 and TRBJ1-1, the complete variable domain reads DTGVSQNPRHKITKRGQNVTFRCDPISEHNRLYWYRQTLGQGPEFLTYFQNEAQLEKSRLLSDRFSAERPKGSFSTLEIQRTEQGDSAMYLCASSLVQDGNTEAFFGQGTRLTVV.

V is TRBV7-3 and J is TRBJ2-3; TRBD2 matches at 11 bases. The germline gives CDR1 SGHTA, CDR2 FQGTGA. The CDR3 spans 15 residues. Unmatched junction bases numbered 6, after V lost 6 bases and J lost 4 bases. Here the CDR3 reads CASSRGGLAADTQYF. DNA for the CDR3: TGTGCCAGCAGTCGAGGGGGACTAGCGGCAGATACGCAGTATTTT.

V is TRBV19 and J is TRBJ1-4, with TRBD1 matching 7 bases. The trim removed 9 bases at V and 7 bases at J, leaving 8 bases unmatched. CDR1 is LNHDA and CDR2 is SQIVND in the germline V gene (reference sequence). The CDR3 sequence is 13 residues long. This chain's CDR3 is CASRTGWGEKLFF. CDR3 bases: TGTGCCAGCAGGACAGGTTGGGGTGAAAAACTGTTTTTT.

The V and J genes are TRBV13 and TRBJ1-1; TRBD1 is a possible D gene (6 bases). Trimming took 5 bases from V and 4 from J, leaving 17 bases between them. The germline gives CDR1 PRHDT, CDR2 FYEKMQ (reference sequence). CDR3 length: 15 residues. CDR3 bases: TGTGCCAGCAGCCCAGGACTAGGGGGTGGCACTGAAGCTTTCTTT. Translating gives CASSPGLGGGTEAFF.

This chain links TRBV9 with TRBJ1-6; D remains ambiguous. The CDR3 totals 15 residues. Trimming removed 0 bases from V and 7 bases from J, with 11 bases in between. CDR1 SGDLS and CDR2 YYNGEE come from the germline V gene. CDR3 loop: CASSVGAGRNSPLHF. The CDR3 DNA reads as TGTGCCAGCAGCGTAGGGGCGGGGAGGAATTCACCCCTCCACTTT. Full variable domain (outside the CDR3, taken from reference TRBV9 and TRBJ1-6): DSGVTQTPKHLITATGQRVTLRCSPRSGDLSVYWYQQSLDQGLQFLIQYYNGEERAKGNILERFSAQQFPDLHSELNLSSLELGDSALYFCASSVGAGRNSPLHFGNGTRLTVT.

This clone was seen more than once but under ten times. The chain uses TRBV7-9 and TRBJ1-6; maybe TRBD1 (6 bases). Trimming took off 3 bases at V and 2 bases at J, with 8 bases between the two ends. Per the germline V gene, CDR1 is SEHNR and CDR2 is FQNEAQ (reference sequence). This CDR3 has 15 residues. The CDR3 nucleotides are TGTGCCAGCAGCTTGGGACAAGCCTATAATTCACCCCTCCACTTT. Encoded protein: CASSLGQAYNSPLHF.

The DNA for the CDR3 is TGTGCCAGCAGCTTAGCCGGACAAACGTACGAGCAGTACTTC. Its protein product is CASSLAGQTYEQYF. J is TRBJ2-7 and V is TRBV7-2; a possible D gene is TRBD1 (5 bases). The CDR3 runs 14 residues. The germline gives CDR1 SGHTA, CDR2 FQGNSA. V was clipped by 0 bases and J by 4 bases, with 10 bases between them.